The clone carrying this TCR beta chain was detected ten times or more. What it recognizes is unknown. The data were taken from a study of T cell repertoires in cytomegalovirus infection. On the study more broadly: Public TCR beta signatures were indicative of both CMV infection and a matching HLA type.

General study results and limits: CMV carriers having the relevant HLA were flagged by cumulative public TCR beta family frequency.

Germline CDR1 is SGHVS and CDR2 is FNYEAQ. V dropped 1 base and J dropped 3 bases, with 10 bases sitting between them. CDR3 length: 15 amino acids. MiXCR was run by TCRdb on the reads, yielding one entry per CDR3 protein. Of 490,000 or so distinct CDR3 sequences in the sample, about 11% were seen once. This TCR was recovered from a human donor in good health (CMV status not recorded). Some clones in this sample may be carry-over from other donors' samples. The V gene is TRBV7-6, the J gene TRBJ2-1; no clear D. The material sequenced was PBMCs. CDR3 loop: CASSLGATVYNEQFF. DNA for the CDR3: TGTGCCAGCAGCTTAGGCGCGACCGTCTACAATGAGCAGTTCTTC.